Shown below are 21 T cell receptor beta chains from a single sample sequenced in a study of T cell changes during pregnancy in multiple sclerosis. Some clones are missing from TCRdb's copy, which holds only in-frame ones; the method was immunoSEQ multiplex PCR. Of about 73,000 clones listed, 85% to 90% are singletons. The sample consisted of peripheral blood, taken after pregnancy. The receptors stem from a female donor in good health, enrolled as a control in a pregnancy study.

The chain carries TRBV7-2 and TRBJ2-7; 13 positions agree with TRBD2. Trimming removed 5 bases from V and 3 bases from J; junction bases left unmatched: 4. CDR3 length: 15 amino acids. Germline V gene lookup returns CDR1 SGHTA and CDR2 FQGNSA. DNA of the CDR3: TGTGCCAGCAGCCTGGGGACTAGCGGGATCTACGAGCAGTACTTC. This gives the protein CASSLGTSGIYEQYF. Combining the CDR3 with reference TRBV7-2 and TRBJ2-7 gives the whole variable domain GAGVSQSPSNKVTEKGKDVELRCDPISGHTALYWYRQSLGQGLEFLIYFQGNSAPDKSGLPSDRFSAERTGGSVSTLTIQRTQQEDSAVYLCASSLGTSGIYEQYFGPGTRLTVT.

The rearrangement uses TRBV7-9 and TRBJ2-7; D is unclear. Germline assignment: CDR1 SEHNR and CDR2 FQNEAQ (reference sequence). V was pared by 8 bases and J by 2 bases, with 16 bases between. This CDR3 is 14 amino acids long. CDR3 sequence: CASFKSDAPYEQYF. CDR3 DNA: TGTGCCAGCTTTAAAAGCGATGCTCCCTACGAGCAGTACTTC.

The V call is TRBV6-5, the J call TRBJ1-1, with D perhaps matching TRBD1 (6 bases). Germline V CDR1 and CDR2: MNHEY, SVGAGI. With 2 bases removed from V and 4 bases from J, the gap between germline ends came to 11 bases. CDR3 length equals 14 residues. Written as DNA, the CDR3 is TGTGCCAGCAGTTACGCAGGGGTGGGCACTGAAGCTTTCTTT. Its translation is CASSYAGVGTEAFF.

The gene calls are TRBV4-2 and TRBJ1-2; TRBD1 agrees at 8 bases. Per the germline V gene, CDR1 is LGHNA and CDR2 is YNFKEQ. The CDR3 has 19 residues. V was pared by 4 bases and J by 0 bases, with 16 bases of the junction left unmatched. CDR3 sequence reads: CASSPKAVRTGSSNYGYTF. DNA of the CDR3: TGTGCCAGCAGCCCAAAGGCGGTGCGGACAGGGTCTTCTAACTATGGCTACACCTTC.

Notes on this clone: A junction boundary mismatches the germline segment, possibly from a read error. The rearrangement uses TRBV7-7 and TRBJ2-1; 10 bases are a match to TRBD2. Germline values: CDR1 SSHAT, CDR2 FNYEAQ (reference sequence). There are 14 residues in the CDR3. In nucleotides, the CDR3 is TGTGCTAGCAGCGTGGGGCTAGCGGGGGATGAGCAGTTCTTC. Its protein is CASSVGLAGDEQFF. The full variable domain, in which reference TRBV7-7 and TRBJ2-1 provide the parts outside the CDR3, is GAGVSQSPRYKVTKRGQDVTLRCDPISSHATLYWYQQALGQGPEFLTYFNYEAQPDKSGLPSDRFSAERPEGSISTLTIQRTEQRDSAMYRCASSVGLAGDEQFFGPGTRLTVL.

Only one count was recorded for this clone. This chain uses TRBV10-3 with TRBJ1-1, with TRBD1 matching over 8 bases. The CDR3 has 13 residues. CDR1 ENHRY and CDR2 SYGVKD come from the germline V gene. V was clipped by 10 bases and J by 0 bases; unmatched bases: 4. The CDR3: CATRQGLNTEAFF. The CDR3 coding sequence is TGTGCCACAAGACAGGGGTTGAACACTGAAGCTTTCTTT.

The chain links TRBV6-1 to TRBJ1-3; 7 nucleotides agree with TRBD1. The CDR3 runs to 16 residues. Germline values: CDR1 MNHNS, CDR2 SASEGT. The V gene end was trimmed by 3 bases and the J gene end by 0 bases; junction bases not matched to a gene: 5. This CDR3 reads CASSEEDRYSGNTIYF. CDR3 in DNA: TGTGCCAGCAGTGAGGAGGACAGGTACTCTGGAAACACCATATATTTT.

The rearrangement uses TRBV6-5 and TRBJ1-5, with a possible D match to TRBD1 (5 bases). Germline V CDR1 and CDR2: MNHEY, SVGAGI. This CDR3 comprises 13 residues. Trimming removed 6 bases at V and 7 bases at J, with 13 bases between. For the CDR3, the DNA is TGTGCCAGCAGACCTCAGGGAGGCCAGCCCCAGCATTTT. This translates into CASRPQGGQPQHF.

Worth noting for this clone: Other DNA sequences of this sample code for an identical CDR3. The V gene is TRBV30, the J gene TRBJ2-7, with a weak D call TRBD1 (5 bases). This CDR3 has 12 amino acids. V was clipped by 4 bases and J by 2 bases, with 9 bases between them. Germline assignment: CDR1 GTSNPN and CDR2 SVGIG (reference sequence). The CDR3 region has the DNA TGTGCCTGGAAGCAGGGTACCTACGAGCAGTACTTC. This translates into CAWKQGTYEQYF.

V and J are TRBV2 and TRBJ2-2; D is perhaps TRBD1 (6 bases). V gave up 10 bases and J gave up 2 bases, with 14 bases separating them. The CDR3 is 14 residues long. CDR1 and CDR2 from the germline V gene are SNHLY and FYNNEI. The CDR3 DNA follows: TGTGCCACAGCAACGGACAGTAACACCGGGGAGCTGTTTTTT. Translation: CATATDSNTGELFF.

The V gene is TRBV4-1, the J gene TRBJ1-1, with 12 positions matching TRBD1. The CDR3 consists of 14 residues. The V segment lost 5 bases and the J segment 7 bases; nucleotides outside the gene matches: 5. Germline V gene sequence: CDR1 MGHRA, CDR2 YSYEKL. Here the CDR3 reads CASSSRDRGREAFF. In nucleotides, the CDR3 is TGCGCCAGCAGCTCCCGGGACAGGGGGCGTGAAGCTTTCTTT.

V usage is TRBV7-2 and J usage is TRBJ2-5; the D gene is possibly TRBD1 (5 bases). Germline V gene data show CDR1 as SGHTA and CDR2 as FQGNSA. Trimming shortened V by 6 bases and J by 5 bases, and 13 bases separated the two germline ends. This CDR3 contains 13 residues. The CDR3 DNA is TGTGCCAGCAGTCGACCAGGGCGGGAGACCCAGTACTTC. Residues: CASSRPGRETQYF.

The V and J genes are TRBV27 and TRBJ2-1; perhaps TRBD1 as D (6 bases). The CDR3 has 11 amino acids. V lost 8 bases, J lost 9 bases, and 11 bases lay in between. Looked up from germline, CDR1 is MNHEY and CDR2 is SMNVEV (reference sequence). The DNA for the CDR3 is TGTGCCAGCCAAACAGGGAGTGAGCAGTTCTTC. As protein: CASQTGSEQFF.

This clone was observed a few times. Here the CDR3 reads CASSWDRGNTEAFF. The CDR3, as DNA: TGTGCCAGCAGCTGGGACAGGGGGAACACTGAAGCTTTCTTT. The V call is TRBV27, the J call TRBJ1-1, with 10 positions matching TRBD1. The CDR3 is 14 residues long. Germline V gene lookup returns CDR1 MNHEY and CDR2 SMNVEV (reference sequence). The ends lost 6 bases at V and 1 base at J; junction bases unmatched: 2.

The CDR3 is CASSSLPTSGRAGQYF. CDR3 DNA: TGTGCCAGCAGTTCCCTCCCAACTAGCGGGAGGGCCGGGCAGTACTTC. The chain couples TRBV27 to TRBJ2-7, with 13 bases matching TRBD2. Trimming removed 4 bases from V and 9 bases from J; junction bases left unmatched: 12. The CDR3 is 16 amino acids. Per the germline V gene, CDR1 is MNHEY and CDR2 is SMNVEV (reference sequence).

The CDR3 DNA follows: TGTGCCAGCAGCTTAGTTAGTCGTCAGGGGGGAAACACTGAAGCTTTCTTT. Translating gives CASSLVSRQGGNTEAFF. This chain links TRBV7-2 with TRBJ1-1; 7 bases line up with TRBD1. Per germline, CDR1 SGHTA and CDR2 FQGNSA. V lost 1 base to trimming and J lost 2 bases; unmatched junction nucleotides: 10. The CDR3 sequence is 17 residues long.

J is TRBJ1-1 and V is TRBV29-1; no definite D call. Germline V CDR1 and CDR2: SQVTM, ANQGSEA. The CDR3 is 13 residues long. V shed 2 bases and J shed 0 bases, with 7 bases lying between them. The CDR3 DNA is TGCAGCGTTGAAACCAGGATGAACACTGAAGCTTTCTTT. Residues: CSVETRMNTEAFF.

J is TRBJ2-5 and V is TRBV9; the D gene is possibly TRBD2 (6 bases). The germline V and J ends were trimmed by 7 bases and 7 bases, with 14 bases remaining between them. The V gene's germline CDR1 is SGDLS and CDR2 YYNGEE. The CDR3 sequence is 12 residues long. CDR3 nucleotide sequence: TGTGCCAGCGGATCGGGGGTCACGACCCAGTACTTC. Amino acids: CASGSGVTTQYF.

V usage is TRBV2 and J usage is TRBJ2-7, with 9 bases that match TRBD2. Germline V CDR1 and CDR2: SNHLY, FYNNEI. CDR3 length: 13 residues. The V segment lost 10 bases and the J segment 2 bases; nucleotides outside the gene matches: 6. The CDR3, as DNA: TGTGCCACTGATAGCGGGAGTACCTACGAGCAGTACTTC. It translates to CATDSGSTYEQYF.

This sequence joins TRBV25-1 and TRBJ2-7; TRBD2 aligns across 9 bases. The CDR3 has 16 residues. CDR1 is MGHDK, CDR2 SYGVNS, per germline. The junction had 7 bases not matched to a gene; V was cut back by 1 base and J by 3 bases. The CDR3 region has the DNA TGTGCCAGCAGTGAATGGGCTAGCGGGGACAACTACGAGCAGTACTTC. It yields the protein CASSEWASGDNYEQYF.

The chain is built from TRBV11-2 and TRBJ2-7; TRBD1 aligns across 9 bases. With V trimmed by 0 bases and J by 4 bases, 4 bases remained unmatched. Germline CDR1 is SGHAT and CDR2 is FQNNGV. CDR3 length equals 15 residues. The CDR3 reads CASSLEPGTGYEQYF. DNA for the CDR3: TGTGCCAGCAGCTTAGAGCCGGGGACAGGGTACGAGCAGTACTTC.